The 11 T cell receptor beta chains presented below share a single source sample, sequenced in a study of cytomegalovirus exposure and HLA in healthy donors. The PCR had 60 Vbeta and 13 Jbeta primers. Method: immunoSEQ multiplex PCR; TCRdb's copy keeps in-frame clones and lacks some. The sample gives 160,000 or so clones, around 64% of which show up once; approximately 3% is in the top ten. Input material: PBMCs. Every receptor here comes from a woman aged 25 to 39 in good health and CMV-seronegative.

This chain connects TRBV28 to TRBJ2-7; no clear D. The germline V gene has CDR1 MDHEN and CDR2 SYDVKM. This CDR3 has 12 residues. V lost 2 bases and J lost 4, with 6 bases in between. The CDR3 DNA reads TGTGCCAGCAGTTTAAGAGAATACGAGCAGTACTTC. Translation: CASSLREYEQYF.

The CDR3 reads CASSLSTSGPYEQYF. The CDR3 nucleotides are TGTGCCAGCAGCTTAAGTACGAGCGGCCCCTACGAGCAGTACTTC. This chain connects TRBV7-2 to TRBJ2-7; D might be TRBD2 (5 bases). The CDR3 spans 15 residues. Germline V gives CDR1 SGHTA, CDR2 FQGNSA. Trimming cost V 2 bases and J 2 bases, with 13 bases left between them.

Only a few counts were recorded for this clone. The chain carries TRBV19 and TRBJ1-5; no definite D call. The CDR3 covers 11 residues. Germline V CDR1 and CDR2: LNHDA, SQIVND (reference sequence). V shed 5 bases and J shed 6 bases, with 5 bases lying between them. CDR3 loop: CASSGAQPQHF. DNA of the CDR3: TGTGCCAGTAGTGGAGCTCAGCCCCAGCATTTT.

This clone was detected only a few times. The rearrangement links TRBV29-1 to TRBJ2-7, with D perhaps TRBD2 (5 bases). The germline V gene encodes CDR1 SQVTM and CDR2 ANQGSEA. CDR3 length: 13 residues. V was clipped by 2 bases and J by 3 bases, with 11 bases between them. The CDR3 coding sequence is TGCAGCGTTGAAAGTGAACTAGACTACGAGCAGTACTTC. Amino acid sequence: CSVESELDYEQYF.

The chain recombines TRBV7-3 with TRBJ2-5; D remains unclear. Germline lookup yields CDR1 SGHTA and CDR2 FQGTGA. The V and J ends lost 1 base and 3 bases respectively, with 6 bases between them. The CDR3 has 13 residues. The CDR3 protein is CASSLNSKETQYF. The DNA for the CDR3 is TGTGCCAGCAGCTTAAATTCAAAAGAGACCCAGTACTTC.

This sequence joins TRBV28 and TRBJ1-5; 7 nucleotides line up with TRBD1. CDR1 is MDHEN, CDR2 SYDVKM, per germline. This CDR3 spans 13 amino acids. V shed 3 bases and J 7 bases; nucleotides not matched to a gene: 3. CDR3 nucleotide sequence: TGTGCCAGCAGTTTGGACAGGCGACAGCCCCAGCATTTT. Residues: CASSLDRRQPQHF.

The V call is TRBV4-2, the J call TRBJ1-1; D gene uncertain. Germline V lookup: CDR1 LGHNA, CDR2 YNFKEQ. The CDR3 extends over 16 amino acids. V was pared by 0 bases and J by 1 base, with 12 bases between. This chain's CDR3 is CASSQDPGEGNTEAFF. CDR3 sequence (DNA): TGTGCCAGCAGCCAAGATCCGGGAGAGGGGAACACTGAAGCTTTCTTT.

This sequence joins TRBV28 and TRBJ1-5; 8 bases agree with TRBD1. With 5 bases clipped from V and 2 bases from J, the junction kept 5 bases outside the gene matches. This CDR3 region has 15 residues. The germline V gene encodes CDR1 MDHEN and CDR2 SYDVKM. The CDR3 nucleotides read TGTGCCAGCAGTCAGGGGGCGTCTGGCAATCAGCCCCAGCATTTT. It is translated as CASSQGASGNQPQHF.

The sample holds one count of this clone. The V gene is TRBV6-1, the J gene TRBJ2-7, with TRBD2 as a possible D gene (6 bases). The CDR3 is 14 amino acids. V was cut by 8 bases and J by 0 bases, with 14 bases left in between. The germline gives CDR1 MNHNS, CDR2 SASEGT. The CDR3 region has the DNA TGTGCCAGCTTGCATAGCGGATCCTCCTACGAGCAGTACTTC. Translating gives CASLHSGSSYEQYF.

CDR3 bases: TGTGCCAGCAGCTTAGCATACCCAACCCAGGAAACTGAAGCTTTCTTT. This sequence encodes CASSLAYPTQETEAFF. The V gene is TRBV7-9, the J gene TRBJ1-1; D not resolved. With 0 bases removed from V and 5 bases from J, the gap between germline ends came to 16 bases. The CDR3 length is 16 residues. CDR1 and CDR2 from the germline V gene are SEHNR and FQNEAQ (reference sequence).

The rearrangement links TRBV19 to TRBJ2-5, with 7 nucleotides matching TRBD2. V was clipped by 6 bases and J by 5 bases; unmatched bases: 6. The CDR3 loop spans 13 amino acids. Germline V gene sequence: CDR1 LNHDA, CDR2 SQIVND (reference sequence). In nucleotides, the CDR3 is TGTGCCAGTAGAGAAAGCGGGATTGAGACCCAGTACTTC. As protein: CASRESGIETQYF.